This T cell receptor beta chain was found in a study of long-term antiretroviral therapy in people with HIV. Survey level was the resolution at which the v3.0 immunoSEQ assay ran. Measured with immunoSEQ multiplex PCR; TCRdb has only the in-frame clones, and not every one. This sample has tens of thousands of clones; 80% to 85% occur once, and the top ten carry less than 15%. In regard to this clone: What it binds is not known.

V was trimmed by 5 bases and J by 3 bases, leaving 11 bases between them. This CDR3 comprises 14 residues. CDR1 is SGHDT and CDR2 is YYEEEE in the germline V gene. Study observations and caveats: The clones with expansion before ART were dominant in the repertoire at all time points. In HIV, the repertoires covered a tighter span of CDR3 lengths than in controls.

This clonotype was obtained from a man aged 35 to 55 with HIV. This sample comprised unsorted PBMCs, obtained 0.1 years before starting antiretroviral therapy. The chain couples TRBV5-6 to TRBJ2-2, with D possibly matching TRBD1 (6 bases). CDR3 residues: CASRFYRDTGELFF. CDR3 coding DNA: TGTGCCAGCAGATTCTACAGGGACACCGGGGAGCTGTTTTTT.